A single sample is the source of the 26 T cell receptor beta chains below, sequenced in a study of blood T cells in healthy people across ages. Together with a sample-barcoded 5' primer, a J-beta primer mix was included in a second PCR lasting roughly 7 to 11 cycles. TCRdb itself ran the 5' RACE reads through MiXCR, one entry per CDR3 protein. The sample carries about 900,000 distinct CDR3 sequences, around 62% recorded once. The source material was blood. The receptors shown here come from a man under 40 in good health.

V and J are TRBV6-6 and TRBJ2-5, with D unresolved. The germline V gene encodes CDR1 MNHNY and CDR2 SVGAGI (reference sequence). V gave up 2 bases and J gave up 0 bases, with 4 bases separating them. There are 13 residues in the CDR3. The CDR3 spells CASSYRNQETQYF. The CDR3 DNA reads TGTGCCAGCAGTTACCGCAACCAAGAGACCCAGTACTTC.

This clonotype was found once. The chain carries TRBV27 and TRBJ2-1; a weak D match, TRBD2 (6 bases). V dropped 1 base and J dropped 9 bases, with 7 bases sitting between them. Per germline, CDR1 MNHEY and CDR2 SMNVEV (reference sequence). This CDR3 is built from 12 residues. DNA for the CDR3: TGTGCCAGCAGTTTATTGCGGGGTGAGCAGTTCTTC. Its protein is CASSLLRGEQFF.

The rearrangement uses TRBV2 and TRBJ1-6; D unresolved. Germline CDR1 and CDR2: SNHLY and FYNNEI. The CDR3 extends over 15 amino acids. The V and J ends lost 3 bases and 7 bases respectively, with 13 bases between them. As DNA, the CDR3 is TGTGCCAGCAGTGAGGCTCGAGTAACCAATTCACCCCTCCACTTT. Protein sequence: CASSEARVTNSPLHF.

This chain uses TRBV6-5 with TRBJ2-3; TRBD1 might be the D (7 bases). Germline V CDR1 and CDR2: MNHEY, SVGAGI. The CDR3 has 20 residues. Trimming left V 0 bases short and J 1 base short, with 23 bases between. The CDR3 reads CASSYSRRGPPNPGTDTQYF. The DNA of the CDR3 is TGTGCCAGCAGTTACTCTCGGAGGGGGCCACCGAACCCTGGCACAGATACGCAGTATTTT.

This chain links TRBV7-2 with TRBJ1-2; TRBD1 might be the D (6 bases). V was clipped by 5 bases and J by 6 bases, with 16 bases between them. This CDR3 is 14 amino acids long. Germline V gives CDR1 SGHTA, CDR2 FQGNSA. The CDR3 coding sequence is TGTGCCAGCAGCGCCAACTCTGGGGGCCATGGCTACACCTTC. This translates into CASSANSGGHGYTF.

This clonotype was seen only once. The chain joins TRBV9 to TRBJ2-5; D is uncertain. The germline gives CDR1 SGDLS, CDR2 YYNGEE. This CDR3 spans 13 amino acids. The germline V and J ends were trimmed by 3 bases and 8 bases, with 14 bases remaining between them. The CDR3 sequence is CASSEAQAGTQYF. The DNA of the CDR3 is TGTGCCAGCAGCGAGGCTCAGGCCGGAACCCAGTACTTC. Complete variable domain (other parts from reference TRBV9 and TRBJ2-5): DSGVTQTPKHLITATGQRVTLRCSPRSGDLSVYWYQQSLDQGLQFLIQYYNGEERAKGNILERFSAQQFPDLHSELNLSSLELGDSALYFCASSEAQAGTQYFGPGTRLLVL.

The genes are TRBV9 and TRBJ2-5; TRBD1 matches at 11 bases. Per the germline V gene, CDR1 is SGDLS and CDR2 is YYNGEE. The trim removed 3 bases at V and 11 bases at J, leaving 9 bases unmatched. This CDR3 contains 14 residues. The CDR3, as DNA: TGTGCCAGCAGCGCTATGGACAGGGGGCAGCAGCAGTACTTC. Its translation is CASSAMDRGQQQYF.

This chain joins TRBV7-9 and TRBJ2-7; 7 nucleotides agree with TRBD2. J was trimmed by 2 bases and V by 5 bases; bases with no gene match: 15. The CDR3 runs to 17 residues. Germline V CDR1 and CDR2: SEHNR, FQNEAQ (reference sequence). CDR3 nucleotide sequence: TGTGCCAGCAGCCCCGTGCCGGGTGCTAGCGGACCCTACGAGCAGTACTTC. Translating gives CASSPVPGASGPYEQYF.

In this sample, this clonotype turned up once. The J gene is TRBJ2-3, the V gene TRBV7-9; D not resolved. This CDR3 is 14 amino acids long. Trimming cost V 6 bases and J 0 bases, with 10 bases left between them. Germline values: CDR1 SEHNR, CDR2 FQNEAQ (reference sequence). CDR3 loop: CASRTVGSTDTQYF. The CDR3 nucleotides are TGTGCCAGCAGAACCGTTGGTAGCACAGATACGCAGTATTTT.

CDR3 residues: CATSATGQGYGYTF. CDR3 DNA: TGTGCCACCAGTGCCACGGGACAGGGGTATGGCTACACCTTC. This chain links TRBV24-1 with TRBJ1-2, with 10 nucleotides matching TRBD1. This CDR3 contains 14 residues. The V segment lost 5 bases and the J segment 5 bases; nucleotides outside the gene matches: 4. CDR1 KGHDR and CDR2 SFDVKD come from the germline V gene.

The chain is built from TRBV7-3 and TRBJ1-2; 8 bases map to TRBD1. The trim removed 3 bases at V and 8 bases at J, leaving 8 bases unmatched. Germline CDR1 is SGHTA and CDR2 is FQGTGA. CDR3 size: 14 residues. The CDR3: CASSFGQGTRGYTF. In DNA, the CDR3 is TGTGCCAGCAGCTTCGGACAGGGCACTCGGGGCTACACCTTC.

J is TRBJ1-2 and V is TRBV9; tentatively, D is TRBD1 (6 bases). With 2 bases removed from V and 6 bases from J, the gap between germline ends came to 14 bases. Per the germline V gene, CDR1 is SGDLS and CDR2 is YYNGEE. The CDR3 sequence is 14 residues long. CDR3 residues: CASSVSPGAHGYTF. As DNA, the CDR3 is TGTGCCAGCAGCGTTTCCCCGGGGGCGCATGGCTACACCTTC.

V and J are TRBV18 and TRBJ2-5; D gene ambiguous. This CDR3 has 14 amino acids. Germline V gene sequence: CDR1 KGHSH, CDR2 LQKENI. V shed 0 bases and J shed 2 bases, with 7 bases lying between them. The CDR3 loop reads CASSPPNKQETQYF. CDR3 bases: TGTGCCAGCTCACCACCTAACAAACAAGAGACCCAGTACTTC.

V gene TRBV5-1 combines with J gene TRBJ2-1; possibly TRBD1 for D (5 bases). The germline V and J ends were trimmed by 1 base and 2 bases, with 13 bases remaining between them. Germline V gene sequence: CDR1 SGHRS, CDR2 YFSETQ. This CDR3 has 16 amino acids. The CDR3 DNA reads TGCGCCAGCAGCTTGTACTTCAGGGTCCCCTACAATGAGCAGTTCTTC. Residues: CASSLYFRVPYNEQFF.

V gene TRBV5-1 combines with J gene TRBJ2-5; TRBD2 might be the D (6 bases). V lost 5 bases to trimming and J lost 4 bases, with 21 bases between them. This CDR3 has 16 residues. Per the germline V gene, CDR1 is SGHRS and CDR2 is YFSETQ. The CDR3 DNA sequence: TGCGCCAGCAGTAGGGGCGGGGAGTCCCGAGGAGAGACCCAGTACTTC. Protein sequence: CASSRGGESRGETQYF.

This clonotype was counted many times. This rearrangement joins TRBV5-1 to TRBJ2-1, with 8 nucleotides matching TRBD2. Germline loops: CDR1 SGHRS, CDR2 YFSETQ. The CDR3 is 15 amino acids. J was trimmed by 7 bases and V by 7 bases; bases with no gene match: 13. The CDR3 here is CASADRGGLDNEQFF. Written as DNA, the CDR3 is TGCGCCAGCGCAGACCGGGGGGGCCTCGATAATGAGCAGTTCTTC.

V gene TRBV7-9 combines with J gene TRBJ2-1, with D possibly TRBD2 on 6 matching bases. Germline-derived CDR1 and CDR2 are SEHNR and FQNEAQ (reference sequence). The CDR3 totals 15 residues. V lost 5 bases and J 7 bases, leaving 18 bases between the germline ends. Here the CDR3 reads CASSTPGLAPNEQFF. CDR3 nucleotide sequence: TGTGCCAGCAGCACCCCAGGGCTAGCGCCTAATGAGCAGTTCTTC.

The chain recombines TRBV9 with TRBJ2-1, with a tentative D call TRBD2 (6 bases). Germline V CDR1 and CDR2: SGDLS, YYNGEE. V was clipped by 3 bases and J by 8 bases, with 18 bases between them. The CDR3 is 15 amino acids. CDR3 DNA sequence: TGTGCCAGCAGCGCACCCGGGACTGGACTTGATGAGCAGTTCTTC. Its translation is CASSAPGTGLDEQFF.

The chain joins TRBV7-2 to TRBJ2-7; possibly TRBD2 for D (6 bases). V was shortened by 3 bases and J by 7 bases, with 16 bases between the two germline ends. CDR3 length: 14 amino acids. Germline lookup yields CDR1 SGHTA and CDR2 FQGNSA. CDR3 in amino acids: CASSFSGTAGEQYF. The CDR3 coding sequence is TGTGCCAGCAGCTTTAGTGGGACTGCGGGGGAGCAGTACTTC.

For this clonotype: The junction departs from germline at one end; a sequencing error may be responsible. The gene calls are TRBV6-5 and TRBJ2-3, with 11 nucleotides matching TRBD2. This CDR3 is 15 amino acids long. CDR1 is MNHEY, CDR2 SVGAGI, per germline. In DNA form, the CDR3 reads TGTGCCAGCAGTTACGAGACTAGCGGGGAGGATACGCGGTATTTT. It is translated as CASSYETSGEDTRYF.

This clonotype was picked up a small number of times. The J gene is TRBJ2-1, the V gene TRBV2; 7 bases are a match to TRBD1. Germline V lookup: CDR1 SNHLY, CDR2 FYNNEI. This CDR3 comprises 14 residues. The V and J ends lost 5 bases and 6 bases, in that order; junction bases with no gene match: 7. This CDR3 is CASSFRQGSNEQFF. The DNA for the CDR3 is TGTGCCAGCAGTTTCCGACAGGGATCCAATGAGCAGTTCTTC.

The table lists this clonotype with many counts. J is TRBJ1-2 and V is TRBV5-6; 9 bases fit TRBD1. Germline-derived CDR1 and CDR2 are SGHDT and YYEEEE. The CDR3 is 13 residues long. Trimming took 0 bases from V and 7 from J; bases not matched to a gene: 1. CDR3 in DNA: TGTGCCAGCAGCTTGGGGACAGGGGTTGGCTACACCTTC. This gives the protein CASSLGTGVGYTF.

This clonotype was seen a handful of times. The chain joins TRBV27 to TRBJ1-2, with D maybe TRBD1 (5 bases). The germline V gene encodes CDR1 MNHEY and CDR2 SMNVEV (reference sequence). There are 14 residues in the CDR3. Deletions cut 2 bases from V and 7 bases from J, with 14 bases between. The CDR3 sequence: CASSLTGPEGGYTF. The CDR3 nucleotides read TGTGCCAGCAGTTTAACGGGGCCCGAGGGTGGCTACACCTTC.

This clonotype was observed a few times. The chain carries TRBV4-2 and TRBJ2-3; D is unresolved. Germline CDR1 and CDR2: LGHNA and YNFKEQ. CDR3 length: 14 residues. The V gene lost 4 bases and the J gene lost 4 bases, with 12 bases spanning the gap. The CDR3 bases are TGTGCCAGCAGCCTAGAAGCCGGTGCAGATACGCAGTATTTT. Translation gives CASSLEAGADTQYF.

V usage is TRBV20-1 and J usage is TRBJ2-3, with no clear D. The CDR3 covers 12 residues. V was trimmed by 5 bases and J by 2 bases, leaving 8 bases between them. Germline values: CDR1 DFQATT, CDR2 SNEGSKA (reference sequence). The CDR3 spells CSAQLSTDTQYF. The CDR3 DNA follows: TGCAGTGCTCAGCTTTCCACAGATACGCAGTATTTT.

The chain combines TRBV10-3 with TRBJ1-2, with 8 bases identical to TRBD1. The CDR3 sequence is 12 residues long. The V and J ends lost 7 bases and 8 bases, in that order; junction bases with no gene match: 6. Looked up from germline, CDR1 is ENHRY and CDR2 is SYGVKD. CDR3 bases: TGTGCCATCACAGGACAGGGTGGGGGCTACACCTTC. Its protein product is CAITGQGGGYTF.